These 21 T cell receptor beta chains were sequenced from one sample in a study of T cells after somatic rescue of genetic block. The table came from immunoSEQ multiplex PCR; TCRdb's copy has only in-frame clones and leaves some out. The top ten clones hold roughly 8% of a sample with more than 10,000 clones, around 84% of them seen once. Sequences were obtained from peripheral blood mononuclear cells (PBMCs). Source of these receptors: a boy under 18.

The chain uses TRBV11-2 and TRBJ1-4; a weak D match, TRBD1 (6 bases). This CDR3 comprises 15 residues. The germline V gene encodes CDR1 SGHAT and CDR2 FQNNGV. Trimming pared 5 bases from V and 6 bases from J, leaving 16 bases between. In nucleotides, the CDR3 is TGTGCCAGCAGCAAAGGACAGAGCTGGGATGAAAAACTGTTTTTT. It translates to CASSKGQSWDEKLFF.

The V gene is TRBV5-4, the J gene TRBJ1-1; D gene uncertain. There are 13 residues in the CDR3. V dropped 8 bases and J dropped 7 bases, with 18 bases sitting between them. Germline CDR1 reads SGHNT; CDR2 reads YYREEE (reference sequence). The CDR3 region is CASERALAREAFF. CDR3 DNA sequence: TGTGCCAGTGAGAGGGCCTTGGCGCGTGAAGCTTTCTTT. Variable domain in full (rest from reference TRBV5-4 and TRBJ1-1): ETGVTQSPTHLIKTRGQQVTLRCSSQSGHNTVSWYQQALGQGPQFIFQYYREEENGRGNFPPRFSGLQFPNYSSELNVNALELDDSALYLCASERALAREAFFGQGTRLTVV.

CDR3 in amino acids: CTSSQDLMMNTEAFF. DNA of the CDR3: TGCACCAGCAGCCAAGATCTGATGATGAACACTGAAGCTTTCTTT. This chain links TRBV1 with TRBJ1-1. TRBV1 is deemed a pseudogene. The CDR3 has 15 amino acids.

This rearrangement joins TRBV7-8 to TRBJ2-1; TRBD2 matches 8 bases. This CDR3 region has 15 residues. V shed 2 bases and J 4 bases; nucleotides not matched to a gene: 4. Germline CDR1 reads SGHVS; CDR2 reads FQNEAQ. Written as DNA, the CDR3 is TGTGCCAGCAGCTTATCCCCGGGAGGGTACAATGAGCAGTTCTTC. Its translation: CASSLSPGGYNEQFF.

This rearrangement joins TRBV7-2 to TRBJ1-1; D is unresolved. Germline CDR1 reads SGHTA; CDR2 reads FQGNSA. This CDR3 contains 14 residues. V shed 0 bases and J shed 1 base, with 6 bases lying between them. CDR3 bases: TGTGCCAGCAGCTTAGCTAAGTGGAACACTGAAGCTTTCTTT. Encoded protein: CASSLAKWNTEAFF.

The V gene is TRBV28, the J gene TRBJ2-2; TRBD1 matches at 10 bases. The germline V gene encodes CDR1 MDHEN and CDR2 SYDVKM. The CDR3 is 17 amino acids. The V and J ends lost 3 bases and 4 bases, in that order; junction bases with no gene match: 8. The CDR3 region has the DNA TGTGCCAGCAGTTTTCTGGGGACAGGGGTTGGCACCGGGGAGCTGTTTTTT. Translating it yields CASSFLGTGVGTGELFF.

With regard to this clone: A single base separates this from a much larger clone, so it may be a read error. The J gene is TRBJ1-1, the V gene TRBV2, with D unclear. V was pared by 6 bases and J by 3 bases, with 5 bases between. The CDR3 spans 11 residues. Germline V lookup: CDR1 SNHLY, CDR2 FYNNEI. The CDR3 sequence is CASSSYTEAFF. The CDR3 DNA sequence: TGTGCCAGCAGCTCCTACACTGAAGCTTTCTTT.

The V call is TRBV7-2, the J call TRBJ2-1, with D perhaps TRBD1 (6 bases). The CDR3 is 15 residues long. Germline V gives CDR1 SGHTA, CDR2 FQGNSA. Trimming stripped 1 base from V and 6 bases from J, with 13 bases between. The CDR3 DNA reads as TGTGCCAGCAGCTTAGAGTGGACAGCTCCCAATGAGCAGTTCTTC. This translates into CASSLEWTAPNEQFF.

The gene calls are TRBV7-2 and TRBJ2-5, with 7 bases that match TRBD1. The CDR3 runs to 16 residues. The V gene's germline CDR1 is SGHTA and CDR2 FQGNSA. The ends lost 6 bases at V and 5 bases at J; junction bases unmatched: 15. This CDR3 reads CASSRPPGTVGETQYF. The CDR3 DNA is TGTGCCAGCAGTCGCCCCCCGGGGACAGTGGGGGAGACCCAGTACTTC.

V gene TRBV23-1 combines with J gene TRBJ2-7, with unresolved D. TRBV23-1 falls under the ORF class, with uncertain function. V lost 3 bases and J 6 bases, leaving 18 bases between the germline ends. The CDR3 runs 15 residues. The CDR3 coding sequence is TGCGCCAGCAGTCACGCGGTGGAAACTGAGCCCGAGCAGTACTTC. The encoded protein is CASSHAVETEPEQYF.

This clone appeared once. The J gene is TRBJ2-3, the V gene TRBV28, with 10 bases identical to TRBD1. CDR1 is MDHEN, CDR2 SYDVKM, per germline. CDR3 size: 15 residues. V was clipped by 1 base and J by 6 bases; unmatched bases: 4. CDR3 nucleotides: TGTGCCAGCAGTTTATTGGGACAGGGGATCGATACGCAGTATTTT. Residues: CASSLLGQGIDTQYF.

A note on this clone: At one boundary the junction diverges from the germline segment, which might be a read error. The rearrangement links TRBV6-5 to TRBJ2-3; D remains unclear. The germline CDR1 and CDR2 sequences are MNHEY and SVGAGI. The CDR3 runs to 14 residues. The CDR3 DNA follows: TGTGCCAGCAGCTACTCCACCCCCACAGATACGCAGTATTTT. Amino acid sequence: CASSYSTPTDTQYF.

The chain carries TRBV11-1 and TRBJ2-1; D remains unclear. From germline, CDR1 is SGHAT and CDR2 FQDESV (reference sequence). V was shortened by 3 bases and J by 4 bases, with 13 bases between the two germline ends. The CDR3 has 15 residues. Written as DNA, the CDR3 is TGTGCCAGCAGCTTTAGAGGAGCTGGATACAATGAGCAGTTCTTC. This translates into CASSFRGAGYNEQFF.

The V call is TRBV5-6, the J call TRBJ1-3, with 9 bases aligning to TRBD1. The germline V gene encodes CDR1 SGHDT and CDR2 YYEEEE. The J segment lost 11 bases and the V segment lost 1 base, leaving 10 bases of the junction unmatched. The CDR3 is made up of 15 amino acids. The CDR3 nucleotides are TGTGCCAGCAGCTTGCAGGGACAGGGAAAACCGGCCATATATTTT. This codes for CASSLQGQGKPAIYF.

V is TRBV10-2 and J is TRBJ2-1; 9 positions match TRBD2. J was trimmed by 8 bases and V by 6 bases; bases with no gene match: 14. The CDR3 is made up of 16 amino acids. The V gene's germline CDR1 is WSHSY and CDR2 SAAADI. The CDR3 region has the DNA TGCGCCAGCAGCCCTAGGGGTAGCGGGAGTAGTGATGAGCAGTTCTTC. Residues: CASSPRGSGSSDEQFF.

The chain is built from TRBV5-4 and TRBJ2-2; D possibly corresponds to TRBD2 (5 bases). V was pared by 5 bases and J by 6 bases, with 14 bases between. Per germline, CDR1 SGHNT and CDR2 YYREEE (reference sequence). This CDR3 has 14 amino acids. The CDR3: CASSSLAKPGELFF. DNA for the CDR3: TGTGCCAGCAGTTCTCTAGCCAAGCCCGGGGAGCTGTTTTTT.

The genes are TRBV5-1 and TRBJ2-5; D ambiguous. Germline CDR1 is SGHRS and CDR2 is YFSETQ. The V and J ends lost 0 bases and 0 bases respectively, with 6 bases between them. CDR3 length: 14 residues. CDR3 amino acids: CASSLGANQETQYF. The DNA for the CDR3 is TGCGCCAGCAGCTTGGGGGCTAACCAAGAGACCCAGTACTTC. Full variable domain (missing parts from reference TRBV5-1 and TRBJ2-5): KAGVTQTPRYLIKTRGQQVTLSCSPISGHRSVSWYQQTPGQGLQFLFEYFSETQRNKGNFPGRFSGRQFSNSRSEMNVSTLELGDSALYLCASSLGANQETQYFGPGTRLLVL.

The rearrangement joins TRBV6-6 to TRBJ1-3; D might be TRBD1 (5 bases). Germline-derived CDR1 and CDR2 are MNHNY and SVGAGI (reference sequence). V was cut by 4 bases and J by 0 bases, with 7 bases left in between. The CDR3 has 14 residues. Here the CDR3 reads CASSSGLSGNTIYF. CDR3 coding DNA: TGTGCCAGCAGTTCAGGGCTCTCTGGAAACACCATATATTTT.

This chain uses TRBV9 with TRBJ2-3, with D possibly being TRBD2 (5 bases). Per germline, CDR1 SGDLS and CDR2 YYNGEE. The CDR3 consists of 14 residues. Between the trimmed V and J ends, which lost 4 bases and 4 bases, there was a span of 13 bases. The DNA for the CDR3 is TGTGCCAGCAGCATAAGACCGCGGGCAGATACGCAGTATTTT. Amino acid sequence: CASSIRPRADTQYF.

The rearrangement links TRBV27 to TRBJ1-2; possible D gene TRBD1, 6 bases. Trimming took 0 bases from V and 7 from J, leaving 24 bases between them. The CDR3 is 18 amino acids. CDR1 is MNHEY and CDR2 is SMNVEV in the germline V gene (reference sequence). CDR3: CASSLSYTSGGGYSGYTF. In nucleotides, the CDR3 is TGTGCCAGCAGTTTATCCTACACCTCGGGGGGCGGCTATAGTGGCTACACCTTC.

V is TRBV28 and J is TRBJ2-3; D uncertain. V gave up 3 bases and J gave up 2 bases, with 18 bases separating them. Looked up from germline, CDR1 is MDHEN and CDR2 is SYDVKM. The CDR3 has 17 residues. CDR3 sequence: CASSLSPLEDLTDTQYF. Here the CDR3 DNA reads TGTGCCAGCAGTTTGTCCCCCCTAGAAGACCTCACAGATACGCAGTATTTT.